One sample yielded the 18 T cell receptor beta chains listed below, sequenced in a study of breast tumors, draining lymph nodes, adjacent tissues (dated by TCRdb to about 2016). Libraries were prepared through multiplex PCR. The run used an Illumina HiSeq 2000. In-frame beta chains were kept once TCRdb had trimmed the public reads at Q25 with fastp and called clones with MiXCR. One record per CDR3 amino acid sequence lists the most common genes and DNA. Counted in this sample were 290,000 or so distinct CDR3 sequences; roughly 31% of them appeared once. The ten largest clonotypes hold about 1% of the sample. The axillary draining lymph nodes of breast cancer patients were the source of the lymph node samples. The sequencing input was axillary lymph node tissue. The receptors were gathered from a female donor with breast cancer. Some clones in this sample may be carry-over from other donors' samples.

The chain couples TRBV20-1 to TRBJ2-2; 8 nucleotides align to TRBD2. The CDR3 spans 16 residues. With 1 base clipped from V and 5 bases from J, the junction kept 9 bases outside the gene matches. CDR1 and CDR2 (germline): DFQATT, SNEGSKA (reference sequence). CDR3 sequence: CSARGGLVRATGELFF. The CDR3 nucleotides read TGCAGTGCTAGAGGGGGACTAGTTAGGGCTACCGGGGAGCTGTTTTTT.

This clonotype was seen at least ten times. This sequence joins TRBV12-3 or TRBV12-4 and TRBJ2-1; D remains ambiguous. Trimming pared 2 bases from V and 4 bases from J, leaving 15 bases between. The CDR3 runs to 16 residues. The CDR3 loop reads CASSLWASRRYNEQFF. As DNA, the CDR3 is TGTGCCAGCAGTTTATGGGCTTCAAGACGGTACAATGAGCAGTTCTTC.

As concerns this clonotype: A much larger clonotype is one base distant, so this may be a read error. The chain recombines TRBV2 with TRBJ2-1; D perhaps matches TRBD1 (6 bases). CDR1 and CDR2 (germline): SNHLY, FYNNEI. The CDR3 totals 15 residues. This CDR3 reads CVSPGAGASYNEQFF. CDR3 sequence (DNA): TGTGTCAGCCCCGGGGCAGGGGCTAGCTACAATGAGCAGTTCTTC.

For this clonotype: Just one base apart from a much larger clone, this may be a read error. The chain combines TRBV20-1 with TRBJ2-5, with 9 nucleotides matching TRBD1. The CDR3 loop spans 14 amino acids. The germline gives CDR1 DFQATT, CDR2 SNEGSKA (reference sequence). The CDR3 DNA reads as TGCAGTGCTAGTCCGGGACAGGGATTTTTGGCCCAGTGCTTC. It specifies CSASPGQGFLAQCF.

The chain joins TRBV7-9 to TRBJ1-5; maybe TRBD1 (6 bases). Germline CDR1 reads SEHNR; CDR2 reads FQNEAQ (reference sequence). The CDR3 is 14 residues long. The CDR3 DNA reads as TGTGACACAGAGCGGACTAGACCAGGGGAGACCCAGCATTTT. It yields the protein CDTERTRPGETQHF.

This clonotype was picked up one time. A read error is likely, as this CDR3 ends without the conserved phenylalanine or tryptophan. This CDR3 is CASSSDVGFRSNQPQHL. CDR3 in DNA: TGTGCCAGCAGCTCAGACGTGGGGTTTAGGAGCAATCAGCCCCAGCATCTT. V is TRBV5-5 and J is TRBJ1-5, with D unresolved. Trimming shortened V by 3 bases and J by 1 base, and 17 bases separated the two germline ends. CDR3 length equals 17 residues. CDR1 is SGHKS and CDR2 is YYEKEE in the germline V gene (reference sequence).

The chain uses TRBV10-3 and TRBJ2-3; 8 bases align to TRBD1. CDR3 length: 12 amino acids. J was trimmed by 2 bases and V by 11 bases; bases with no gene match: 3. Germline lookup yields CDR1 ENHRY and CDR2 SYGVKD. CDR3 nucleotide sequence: TGTGCCGGGACAGGACTCACAGATACGCAGTATTTT. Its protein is CAGTGLTDTQYF.

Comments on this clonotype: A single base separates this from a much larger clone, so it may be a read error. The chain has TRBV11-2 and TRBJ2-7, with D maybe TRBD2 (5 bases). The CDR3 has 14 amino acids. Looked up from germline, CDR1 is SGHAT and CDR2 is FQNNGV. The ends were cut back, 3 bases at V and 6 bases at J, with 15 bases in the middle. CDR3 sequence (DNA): TGTGCCAGCAGCTTTAGAGGGAGCGCGTTCGAGCAGTACTTC. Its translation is CASSFRGSAFEQYF. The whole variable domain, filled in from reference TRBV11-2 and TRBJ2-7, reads EAGVAQSPRYKIIEKRQSVAFWCNPISGHATLYWYQQILGQGPKLLIQFQNNGVVDDSQLPKDRFSAERLKGVDSTLKIQPAKLEDSAVYLCASSFRGSAFEQYFGPGTRLTVT.

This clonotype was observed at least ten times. The CDR3 reads CASNLAGVFTDTQYF. In DNA form, the CDR3 reads TGCGCCAGCAATTTAGCGGGAGTCTTCACAGATACGCAGTATTTT. The J gene is TRBJ2-3, the V gene TRBV5-1; 9 bases map to TRBD2. CDR1 is SGHRS, CDR2 YFSETQ, per germline. The CDR3 sequence is 15 residues long. Trimming cost V 6 bases and J 2 bases; bases outside gene matches: 7.

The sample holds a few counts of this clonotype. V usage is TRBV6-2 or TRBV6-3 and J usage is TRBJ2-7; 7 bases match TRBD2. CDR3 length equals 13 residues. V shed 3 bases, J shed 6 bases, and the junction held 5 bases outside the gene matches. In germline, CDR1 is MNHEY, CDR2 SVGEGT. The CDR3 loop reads CASSYPGGSEQYF. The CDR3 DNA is TGTGCCAGCAGTTATCCGGGGGGATCCGAGCAGTACTTC.

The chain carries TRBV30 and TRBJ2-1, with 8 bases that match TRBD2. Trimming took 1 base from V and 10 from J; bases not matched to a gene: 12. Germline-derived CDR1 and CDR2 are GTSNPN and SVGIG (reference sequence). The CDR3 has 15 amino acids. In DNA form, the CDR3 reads TGTGCCTGGAGTGCCTCCGGGATTAGCGGGACAGAGCAGTTCTTC. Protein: CAWSASGISGTEQFF.

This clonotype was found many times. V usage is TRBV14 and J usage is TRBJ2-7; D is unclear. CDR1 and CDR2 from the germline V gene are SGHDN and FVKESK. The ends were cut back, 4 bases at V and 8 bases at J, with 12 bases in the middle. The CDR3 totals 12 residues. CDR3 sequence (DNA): TGTGCCAGCAGCCCGGGTAGGGCCAAGCAGTACTTC. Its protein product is CASSPGRAKQYF.

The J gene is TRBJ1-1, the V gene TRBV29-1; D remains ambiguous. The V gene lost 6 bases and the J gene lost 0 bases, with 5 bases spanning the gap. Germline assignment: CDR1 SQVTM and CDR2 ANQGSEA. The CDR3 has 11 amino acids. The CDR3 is CSVGLNTEAFF. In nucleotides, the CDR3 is TGCAGCGTAGGACTGAACACTGAAGCTTTCTTT.

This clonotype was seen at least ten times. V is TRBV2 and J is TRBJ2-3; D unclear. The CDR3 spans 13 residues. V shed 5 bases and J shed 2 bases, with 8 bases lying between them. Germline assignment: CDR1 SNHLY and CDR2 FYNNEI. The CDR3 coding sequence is TGTGCCAGCAGTCCTCCCTTCACAGATACGCAGTATTTT. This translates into CASSPPFTDTQYF.

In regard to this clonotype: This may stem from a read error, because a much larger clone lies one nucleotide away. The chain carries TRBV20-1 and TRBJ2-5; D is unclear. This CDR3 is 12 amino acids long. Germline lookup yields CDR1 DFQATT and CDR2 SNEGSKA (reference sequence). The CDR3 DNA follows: TGCAGTGCTAGAGCGGCCCAAGAGACCCCGTACTTC. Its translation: CSARAAQETPYF.

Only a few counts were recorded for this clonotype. In DNA, the CDR3 is TGTGCCAGCAGCTCTCCGACAGGGGTGAACACTGAAGCTTTCTTT. Translated: CASSSPTGVNTEAFF. The rearrangement links TRBV7-9 to TRBJ1-1; TRBD1 aligns across 8 bases. Per germline, CDR1 SEHNR and CDR2 FQNEAQ (reference sequence). With 4 bases clipped from V and 0 bases from J, the junction kept 4 bases outside the gene matches. The CDR3 totals 15 residues.

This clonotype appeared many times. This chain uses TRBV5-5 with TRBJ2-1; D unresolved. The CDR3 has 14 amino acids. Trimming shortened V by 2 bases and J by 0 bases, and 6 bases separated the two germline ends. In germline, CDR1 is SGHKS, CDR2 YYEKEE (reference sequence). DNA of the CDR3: TGTGCCAGCAGCTTCGACGGCTCCTACAATGAGCAGTTCTTC. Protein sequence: CASSFDGSYNEQFF.

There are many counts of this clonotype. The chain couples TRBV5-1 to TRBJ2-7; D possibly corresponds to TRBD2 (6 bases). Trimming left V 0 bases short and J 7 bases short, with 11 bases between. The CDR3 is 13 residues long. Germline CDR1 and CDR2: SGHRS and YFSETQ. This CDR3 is CASSLVEGLEQYF. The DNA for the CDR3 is TGCGCCAGCAGCTTGGTGGAGGGTCTGGAGCAGTACTTC.